This record concerns one T cell receptor beta chain sequence. The sample belongs to a study of T cells expressing NK-cell markers. The CDR3 is 18 amino acids. Germline V gene lookup returns CDR1 SGHTA and CDR2 FQGTGA. TCRdb reprocessed the 5' RACE reads, with one entry per CDR3 protein and no DNA. This table holds hundreds of thousands of distinct CDR3 sequences. V is TRBV7-3 and J is TRBJ2-3; with no DNA, the TCRdb D assignment of TRBD2 cannot be verified. This clonotype was obtained from a woman between 18 and 75 years old in good health. The material sequenced was blood T cells: a sorted CD56 or NKG2C T cell subset, CD4+ or CD8+ T cells, or bulk PBMC T cells (not recorded which). The CDR3 is CASTGPGLAGPAADTQYF.